Following are 21 T cell receptor beta chains from one sample sequenced in a study of OX40 agonist ivuxolimab in advanced cancers. The method was immunoSEQ multiplex PCR; TCRdb's version includes in-frame clones alone and lacks a portion of them. This sample yields 90,000 to 150,000 clones, of which around 87% are seen a single time; around 0.55% belongs to the top ten. This specimen was CD4+ or CD8+ T cells sorted from blood, taken in a trial of the OX40 agonist ivuxolimab. Source of these receptors: an adult with an advanced solid tumor such as melanoma, head and neck, liver or kidney cancer.

The chain employs TRBV11-2 and TRBJ2-7, with D possibly matching TRBD2 (6 bases). There are 13 residues in the CDR3. The germline V gene has CDR1 SGHAT and CDR2 FQNNGV. The V gene lost 5 bases and the J gene lost 10 bases, with 18 bases spanning the gap. Written as DNA, the CDR3 is TGTGCCAGCAGCCGCCGCGGGGATCCAAGCCAGTACTTC. The encoded protein is CASSRRGDPSQYF.

This chain joins TRBV30 and TRBJ2-3, with D possibly being TRBD2 (5 bases). Germline assignment: CDR1 GTSNPN and CDR2 SVGIG (reference sequence). The CDR3 covers 13 residues. Deletions cut 1 base from V and 0 bases from J, with 5 bases between. The CDR3 DNA reads as TGTGCCTGGAGTGGGAGGAGCACAGATACGCAGTATTTT. Residues: CAWSGRSTDTQYF.

V and J are TRBV7-9 and TRBJ1-1; 7 nucleotides match TRBD1. With V trimmed by 5 bases and J by 4 bases, 13 bases remained unmatched. Germline values: CDR1 SEHNR, CDR2 FQNEAQ (reference sequence). The CDR3 consists of 16 residues. The CDR3 DNA sequence: TGTGCCAGCAGCCGCCTATGGACAGGCGGGACCACTGAAGCTTTCTTT. It encodes CASSRLWTGGTTEAFF.

The chain employs TRBV4-2 and TRBJ2-1; 13 bases agree with TRBD2. CDR1 is LGHNA, CDR2 YNFKEQ, per germline. CDR3 size: 17 residues. The trim removed 4 bases at V and 10 bases at J, leaving 13 bases unmatched. The CDR3 spells CASSPLITSGGADEQFF. The CDR3 nucleotides are TGTGCCAGCAGCCCTTTAATTACTAGCGGGGGGGCGGACGAGCAGTTCTTC.

The rearrangement links TRBV5-6 to TRBJ2-2; D is unclear. The CDR3 has 13 residues. Germline CDR1 reads SGHDT; CDR2 reads YYEEEE. V was shortened by 1 base and J by 4 bases, with 5 bases between the two germline ends. CDR3 residues: CASSLRVTGELFF. The CDR3 DNA is TGTGCCAGCAGCTTGCGAGTCACCGGGGAGCTGTTTTTT.

V is TRBV15 and J is TRBJ2-3; D might be TRBD2 (6 bases). Trimming removed 1 base at V and 5 bases at J, with 13 bases between. The CDR3 is made up of 15 amino acids. Germline CDR1 LNHNV, CDR2 YYDKDF (reference sequence). CDR3 residues: CATSRGPEGRDTQYF. Written as DNA, the CDR3 is TGTGCCACCAGCAGAGGGCCGGAGGGTCGAGATACGCAGTATTTT.

The V call is TRBV7-2, the J call TRBJ2-2; D tentatively reads TRBD1 or TRBD2 (6 bases each). The V gene's germline CDR1 is SGHTA and CDR2 FQGNSA. The CDR3 is made up of 14 amino acids. V was cut by 1 base and J by 7 bases, with 10 bases left in between. CDR3 amino acids: CASSLEGGVGELFF. CDR3 DNA sequence: TGTGCCAGCAGCTTAGAGGGGGGAGTCGGGGAGCTGTTTTTT.

The chain joins TRBV4-1 to TRBJ2-5; D may be TRBD1 or TRBD2 (7 bases each). CDR1 is MGHRA, CDR2 YSYEKL, per germline. V lost 5 bases, J lost 5 bases, and 24 bases lay in between. The length of the CDR3 is 17 residues. This chain's CDR3 is CASSKGGAQGFWETQYF. The CDR3 DNA sequence: TGCGCCAGCAGCAAAGGGGGGGCACAGGGGTTTTGGGAGACCCAGTACTTC.

The V and J genes are TRBV19 and TRBJ2-1, with TRBD1 as a possible D gene (6 bases). V shed 5 bases and J shed 6 bases, with 14 bases lying between them. The CDR3 sequence is 14 residues long. Germline lookup yields CDR1 LNHDA and CDR2 SQIVND (reference sequence). The CDR3 reads CASSQGQTSNEQFF. In DNA form, the CDR3 reads TGTGCCAGTAGTCAAGGACAGACGAGCAATGAGCAGTTCTTC.

This chain uses TRBV5-5 with TRBJ2-3, with D possibly being TRBD1 (6 bases). V lost 2 bases and J 0 bases, leaving 10 bases between the germline ends. Germline CDR1 is SGHKS and CDR2 is YYEKEE (reference sequence). The CDR3 consists of 15 residues. The CDR3 DNA follows: TGTGCCAGCAGCTTCGAGGGGGTGAGCACAGATACGCAGTATTTT. It encodes CASSFEGVSTDTQYF.

The V call is TRBV18, the J call TRBJ1-6; 7 bases are shared with TRBD1. Trimming at V came to 4 bases and at J to 7 bases, leaving 4 bases not matched to a gene. Per the germline V gene, CDR1 is KGHSH and CDR2 is LQKENI. This CDR3 has 14 residues. CDR3 nucleotides: TGTGCCAGCTCACTACCGGGACAGAATTCACCCCTCCACTTT. This codes for CASSLPGQNSPLHF. Drawing the rest from reference TRBV18 and TRBJ1-6, the complete variable domain is NAGVMQNPRHLVRRRGQEARLRCSPMKGHSHVYWYRQLPEEGLKFMVYLQKENIIDESGMPKERFSAEFPKEGPSILRIQQVVRGDSAAYFCASSLPGQNSPLHFGNGTRLTVT.

In its sample, this clone was seen once. The chain recombines TRBV29-1 with TRBJ1-2; D possibly corresponds to TRBD1 (5 bases). Trimming shortened V by 6 bases and J by 7 bases, and 9 bases separated the two germline ends. CDR3 size: 10 residues. Germline V gene lookup returns CDR1 SQVTM and CDR2 ANQGSEA. The CDR3 bases are TGCAGCGTAGGGGAGTCTGGCTACACCTTC. As protein: CSVGESGYTF.

The chain links TRBV11-2 to TRBJ2-7; D perhaps matches TRBD1 (6 bases). V gave up 5 bases and J gave up 7 bases, with 21 bases separating them. CDR3 length: 15 amino acids. The germline V gene has CDR1 SGHAT and CDR2 FQNNGV. In nucleotides, the CDR3 is TGTGCCAGCAGCGTGGGGGACAATGCCCTTCAAGAGCAGTACTTC. The encoded protein is CASSVGDNALQEQYF.

The chain couples TRBV28 to TRBJ1-4; D gene ambiguous. Germline CDR1 MDHEN, CDR2 SYDVKM. This CDR3 has 17 amino acids. Trimming left V 4 bases short and J 0 bases short, with 15 bases between. The CDR3 coding sequence is TGTGCCAGCAGTTCGCCGGGGATGGTCGCAACTAATGAAAAACTGTTTTTT. This sequence encodes CASSSPGMVATNEKLFF.

This chain uses TRBV28 with TRBJ1-1, with a tentative D call TRBD1 (5 bases). This CDR3 has 13 residues. V lost 8 bases to trimming and J lost 3 bases, with 13 bases between them. The V gene's germline CDR1 is MDHEN and CDR2 SYDVKM. CDR3 in amino acids: CASVGGGYTEAFF. The CDR3 bases are TGTGCCAGCGTTGGGGGGGGTTACACTGAAGCTTTCTTT.

The gene calls are TRBV7-8 and TRBJ1-4, with D uncertain. V gave up 0 bases and J gave up 7 bases, with 3 bases separating them. The length of the CDR3 is 12 residues. Germline V gene lookup returns CDR1 SGHVS and CDR2 FQNEAQ. In DNA form, the CDR3 reads TGTGCCAGCAGCTTAGCGACTGAAAAACTGTTTTTT. Its protein product is CASSLATEKLFF.

The V and J genes are TRBV6-1 and TRBJ1-4; a possible D gene is TRBD1 (5 bases). Germline CDR1 MNHNS, CDR2 SASEGT. The ends were cut back, 7 bases at V and 6 bases at J, with 18 bases in the middle. CDR3 length: 15 amino acids. The CDR3 loop reads CASTSMGARDEKLFF. CDR3 DNA: TGTGCCAGCACCTCAATGGGAGCCAGGGATGAAAAACTGTTTTTT.

The chain joins TRBV6-5 to TRBJ2-3; D is undetermined. The V end lost 8 bases, the J end lost 2 bases, and 14 bases lay between the germline ends. CDR1 and CDR2 from the germline V gene are MNHEY and SVGAGI. The CDR3 runs 14 residues. In DNA form, the CDR3 reads TGTGCCAGCCACCGAGCGTCCTCCACAGATACGCAGTATTTT. This translates into CASHRASSTDTQYF.

This clone appeared a single time. This rearrangement joins TRBV5-4 to TRBJ1-1; the D gene is possibly TRBD1 (6 bases). V was cut by 1 base and J by 4 bases, with 14 bases left in between. The CDR3 has 15 residues. CDR1 and CDR2 (germline): SGHNT, YYREEE (reference sequence). CDR3 protein: CASSLKGGRATEAFF. CDR3 nucleotides: TGTGCCAGCAGCTTGAAAGGGGGAAGAGCCACTGAAGCTTTCTTT.

V gene TRBV10-2 combines with J gene TRBJ2-7, with D possibly matching TRBD2 (5 bases). Germline V CDR1 and CDR2: WSHSY, SAAADI. CDR3 length: 12 residues. V lost 5 bases to trimming and J lost 5 bases, with 10 bases between them. The CDR3 loop is CASSRTRDEQYF. The CDR3, as DNA: TGCGCCAGCAGTCGAACTAGGGACGAGCAGTACTTC.

The V gene is TRBV10-1, the J gene TRBJ2-5; D ambiguous. Trimming removed 3 bases from V and 6 bases from J, with 14 bases in between. Germline V gene sequence: CDR1 WNHNN, CDR2 SYGVQD (reference sequence). This CDR3 contains 14 residues. CDR3 amino acids: CASSDGSGLKTQYF. CDR3 bases: TGCGCCAGCAGTGATGGGTCCGGCCTAAAGACCCAGTACTTC.